This T cell receptor (beta chain) stems from a study of TIL therapy for anti-PD-1-resistant metastatic lung cancer. About the research overall: Patients then received nivolumab; progressors got lymphodepletion, TIL and IL-2. Median tumor PD-L1 proportion score was roughly 6%.

Time point specified: pre-treatment sample, taken before nivolumab and TIL therapy. Findings and caveats of the study: This highly selected cohort may not generalize to typical lung cancer patients.

The libraries were made with immunoSEQ v3. Only in-frame clones appear in the TCRdb table, and some are missing; sequencing was by immunoSEQ multiplex PCR. The repertoire has tens of thousands of clones, 70% to 80% of them found once; the top ten carry approximately 2.7%. For this clone: What it binds is not known.

The CDR3 loop spans 15 amino acids. The germline gives CDR1 SGHTA, CDR2 FQGNSA. The V segment lost 4 bases and the J segment 1 base; nucleotides outside the gene matches: 6. The TCR originated in a woman aged 30-85 years with non-small cell lung cancer. This chain connects TRBV7-2 to TRBJ2-7, with TRBD2 identical over 8 bases. Specimen: blood, collected at baseline. CDR3 sequence (DNA): TGTGCCAGCAGCTCACCGGGACTAGGTTCCTACGAGCAGTACTTC. Encoded protein: CASSSPGLGSYEQYF.